This passage covers 32 T cell receptor beta chains from one sample sequenced in a study of T-cell reconstitution after alpha-beta-depleted transplantation in children (TCRdb year 2016). Interpreted using the paper, the treatment or condition label stands for: allogeneic hematopoietic cell transplantation with graft depleted of TCRalphabeta T cells and CD19 B cells. Libraries came from PCR. These reads were obtained on an Illumina HiSeq 2500. To normalize quantification of the TCRbeta repertoire, the TCR libraries were built with molecular barcoding that relied on unique molecular identifiers. Through fastp at Q25 and MiXCR, TCRdb rebuilt clones from the public reads, retaining in-frame beta chains. A single entry per CDR3 protein holds the most common genes and DNA from its merged rows. The table for this sample lists about 200,000 distinct CDR3 sequences; approximately 6.8% of them were counted only once. Just over 4.5% of the sample is held by the ten biggest clonotypes.

The sample consisted of PBMCs, taken before TCRalphabeta/CD19-depleted stem cell transplant. The receptors originated from a girl less than two years old with combined immunodeficiency, due to receive a stem cell transplant.

This chain connects TRBV20-1 to TRBJ2-7, with 8 bases fitting TRBD2. The CDR3 runs to 15 residues. CDR1 and CDR2 from the germline V gene are DFQATT and SNEGSKA (reference sequence). Unmatched junction bases numbered 11, after V lost 6 bases and J lost 1 base. CDR3 loop: CSAPLGAGGSYEQYF. The CDR3, as DNA: TGCAGTGCCCCCCTGGGGGCGGGGGGTTCCTACGAGCAGTACTTC.

This clonotype was recorded at least ten times. The chain uses TRBV28 and TRBJ2-7; D is possibly TRBD2 (6 bases). V was shortened by 2 bases and J by 4 bases, with 9 bases between the two germline ends. Germline V gene data show CDR1 as MDHEN and CDR2 as SYDVKM. The CDR3 consists of 13 residues. The CDR3 sequence: CASSLAGMYEQYF. CDR3 bases: TGTGCCAGCAGTTTAGCGGGGATGTACGAGCAGTACTTC. The complete variable domain, with remaining parts taken from reference TRBV28 and TRBJ2-7, reads DVKVTQSSRYLVKRTGEKVFLECVQDMDHENMFWYRQDPGLGLRLIYFSYDVKMKEKGDIPEGYSVSREKKERFSLILESASTNQTSMYLCASSLAGMYEQYFGPGTRLTVT.

This clonotype appeared a few times. The chain uses TRBV20-1 and TRBJ2-1; D is possibly TRBD2 (6 bases). There are 17 residues in the CDR3. CDR1 is DFQATT, CDR2 SNEGSKA, per germline (reference sequence). Trimming removed 0 bases from V and 2 bases from J, with 17 bases in between. This chain's CDR3 is CSARDRERVSTYNEQFF. CDR3 nucleotides: TGCAGTGCTAGAGATCGGGAGCGCGTGTCGACCTACAATGAGCAGTTCTTC.

V is TRBV5-1 and J is TRBJ2-2; 9 bases agree with TRBD1. The CDR3 totals 16 residues. Germline trimming cut 1 base from V and 3 bases from J; bases unmatched to any gene: 4. The germline V gene has CDR1 SGHRS and CDR2 YFSETQ. CDR3 sequence (DNA): TGCGCCAGCAGCTTGAGACAGGGGGGATACACCGGGGAGCTGTTTTTT. This sequence encodes CASSLRQGGYTGELFF.

Many counts were recorded for this clonotype. The chain joins TRBV29-1 to TRBJ1-3; a weak D match, TRBD1 (6 bases). This CDR3 region has 14 residues. CDR1 and CDR2 from the germline V gene are SQVTM and ANQGSEA. V was cut by 6 bases and J by 0 bases, with 12 bases left in between. For the CDR3, the DNA is TGCAGCGTAATGACAGGCCACTCTGGAAACACCATATATTTT. Encoded protein: CSVMTGHSGNTIYF.

In its sample, this clonotype was seen many times. This chain joins TRBV21-1 and TRBJ2-1; the DNA was not compared with TRBD2, the D call given in the table. TRBV21-1 is designated a pseudogene. This CDR3 is built from 19 residues. This CDR3 is CASSDQSSHYESSYNEQFF. The CDR3 nucleotides are TGTGCCAGCAGCGACCAGTCTTCCCACTATGAGAGCTCCTACAATGAGCAGTTCTTC.

This clonotype has ten or more counts. The chain has TRBV15 and TRBJ1-5, with 8 positions matching TRBD1. The junction had 5 bases not matched to a gene; V was cut back by 0 bases and J by 16 bases. The length of the CDR3 is 12 residues. Germline V lookup: CDR1 LNHNV, CDR2 YYDKDF (reference sequence). CDR3 nucleotides: TGTGCCACCAGCAGAGACCGGACAGGGTTACATTTT. It translates to CATSRDRTGLHF.

The chain links TRBV7-8 to TRBJ2-3; 9 bases fit TRBD2. The CDR3 has 17 residues. The ends lost 1 base at V and 0 bases at J; junction bases unmatched: 5. Germline V gives CDR1 SGHVS, CDR2 FQNEAQ. In DNA form, the CDR3 reads TGTGCCAGCAGCTTAGGTCCTAGCGGGAAAAGCACAGATACGCAGTATTTT. It yields the protein CASSLGPSGKSTDTQYF.

V gene TRBV7-9 combines with J gene TRBJ2-5, with D perhaps matching TRBD1 (6 bases). V was cut by 4 bases and J by 0 bases, with 18 bases left in between. Germline V lookup: CDR1 SEHNR, CDR2 FQNEAQ (reference sequence). This CDR3 is built from 17 residues. The CDR3 sequence: CASSSTGSQLYQETQYF. Written as DNA, the CDR3 is TGTGCCAGCAGCTCAACAGGGAGCCAATTGTACCAAGAGACCCAGTACTTC. The full variable domain, completed using reference TRBV7-9 and TRBJ2-5, is DTGVSQNPRHKITKRGQNVTFRCDPISEHNRLYWYRQTLGQGPEFLTYFQNEAQLEKSRLLSDRFSAERPKGSFSTLEIQRTEQGDSAMYLCASSSTGSQLYQETQYFGPGTRLLVL.

This clonotype was detected ten times or more. Germline is not matched at one junction end, which may reflect a read error. The chain has TRBV7-7 and TRBJ2-1; no clear D gene. This CDR3 is built from 13 residues. CDR1 is SSHAT and CDR2 is FNYEAQ in the germline V gene (reference sequence). CDR3 bases: TGTGCTAGCAGCTCCGCACCGAAGAATGAGCAGTTCTTC. Its translation: CASSSAPKNEQFF.

This clonotype was detected many times. This sequence joins TRBV28 and TRBJ2-1; 7 bases agree with TRBD2. The CDR3 spans 14 residues. The germline V gene encodes CDR1 MDHEN and CDR2 SYDVKM. After removal of 6 bases from V and 8 bases from J, the junction contained 10 bases not matched to a gene. This CDR3 is CASSRGGTGYEQFF. The CDR3 bases are TGTGCCAGCAGCCGGGGAGGGACGGGGTATGAGCAGTTCTTC. Supplemented by reference TRBV28 and TRBJ2-1, the full variable domain reads DVKVTQSSRYLVKRTGEKVFLECVQDMDHENMFWYRQDPGLGLRLIYFSYDVKMKEKGDIPEGYSVSREKKERFSLILESASTNQTSMYLCASSRGGTGYEQFFGPGTRLTVL.

V is TRBV27 and J is TRBJ1-2, with TRBD1 matching 9 bases. This CDR3 has 13 amino acids. The V segment lost 5 bases and the J segment 7 bases; nucleotides outside the gene matches: 5. Per the germline V gene, CDR1 is MNHEY and CDR2 is SMNVEV (reference sequence). As DNA, the CDR3 is TGTGCCAGCAGTGTAACAGGGGGCATTGGCTACACCTTC. This gives the protein CASSVTGGIGYTF.

This clonotype appeared many times. This rearrangement joins TRBV12-3 or TRBV12-4 to TRBJ2-1; D remains unclear. CDR3 length equals 16 residues. V dropped 3 bases and J dropped 7 bases, with 19 bases sitting between them. In nucleotides, the CDR3 is TGTGCCAGCAGTTTTTCCTTACGGCCATCGTTTAATGAGCAGTTCTTC. Encoded protein: CASSFSLRPSFNEQFF.

This clonotype occurred many times. The chain combines TRBV5-1 with TRBJ2-1; no firm D call. V lost 4 bases to trimming and J lost 6 bases, with 8 bases between them. CDR1 SGHRS and CDR2 YFSETQ come from the germline V gene. This CDR3 spans 12 amino acids. The CDR3: CASSTTINEQFF. In nucleotides, the CDR3 is TGCGCCAGCAGCACTACTATCAATGAGCAGTTCTTC.

The table lists this clonotype with many counts. This chain connects TRBV7-8 to TRBJ2-7; TRBD1 aligns across 7 bases. Germline CDR1 reads SGHVS; CDR2 reads FQNEAQ. Unmatched junction bases numbered 4, after V lost 0 bases and J lost 2 bases. CDR3 length: 15 residues. The DNA for the CDR3 is TGTGCCAGCAGCTTAGCGTGGCAGGGGGCCTACGAGCAGTACTTC. Translating gives CASSLAWQGAYEQYF.

This clonotype was detected ten times or more. V usage is TRBV29-1 and J usage is TRBJ2-1; D is undetermined. Trimming removed 4 bases at V and 8 bases at J, with 12 bases between. Germline CDR1 is SQVTM and CDR2 is ANQGSEA. The CDR3 totals 12 residues. The CDR3 loop reads CSVASSGDEQFF. In DNA form, the CDR3 reads TGCAGCGTTGCGTCGTCTGGCGATGAGCAGTTCTTC.

This clonotype showed up many times. The rearrangement links TRBV29-1 to TRBJ2-7, with 12 positions matching TRBD2. Germline trimming cut 2 bases from V and 0 bases from J; bases unmatched to any gene: 2. The CDR3 has 15 amino acids. Germline CDR1 and CDR2: SQVTM and ANQGSEA. CDR3 DNA: TGCAGCGTTGAAATGACTAGCGGGAGCTCCTACGAGCAGTACTTC. The encoded protein is CSVEMTSGSSYEQYF.

This clonotype came up many times. V gene TRBV4-3 combines with J gene TRBJ2-7; TRBD1 matches at 10 bases. This CDR3 has 15 residues. Germline V lookup: CDR1 LGHNA, CDR2 YSLEER. The junction had 4 bases not matched to a gene; V was cut back by 0 bases and J by 5 bases. The DNA for the CDR3 is TGCGCCAGCAGCCAAGAGGACAGGGGGGGAGACGAGCAGTACTTC. Its translation: CASSQEDRGGDEQYF.

The V call is TRBV7-2, the J call TRBJ2-3; 10 positions agree with TRBD1. This CDR3 region has 16 residues. The germline V gene has CDR1 SGHTA and CDR2 FQGNSA. J lost 3 bases, V lost 4 bases, and 7 bases had no gene match. CDR3 loop: CASSWWTGGGTDTQYF. The CDR3 nucleotides read TGTGCCAGCAGCTGGTGGACAGGGGGAGGGACAGATACGCAGTATTTT.

This clonotype was seen repeatedly, ten times or more. At one of its ends the junction is not consistent with the germline gene, which may arise from a read error. This sequence joins TRBV2 and TRBJ1-2; TRBD1 agrees at 8 bases. Germline V lookup: CDR1 SNHLY, CDR2 FYNNEI. The CDR3 is 12 amino acids. CDR3 region: CARSDRGNGYTF. Here the CDR3 DNA reads TGTGCCAGGAGTGACAGGGGAAATGGCTACACCTTC.

This clonotype has ten or more counts. CDR3 protein: CASSHPVLDFYEQYF. CDR3 sequence (DNA): TGCGCCAGCAGCCACCCCGTTCTTGACTTCTACGAGCAGTACTTC. This rearrangement joins TRBV4-1 to TRBJ2-7, with D uncertain. CDR1 is MGHRA and CDR2 is YSYEKL in the germline V gene. The CDR3 runs to 15 residues. Trimming left V 3 bases short and J 3 bases short, with 15 bases between.

This clonotype has just one count. This chain links TRBV6-2 or TRBV6-3 with TRBJ2-7; 7 bases fit TRBD2. The V segment lost 0 bases and the J segment 2 bases; nucleotides outside the gene matches: 10. Germline V CDR1 and CDR2: MNHEY, SVGEGT. This CDR3 is 17 amino acids long. The CDR3 bases are TGTGCCAGCAGTTACTCGGTTGAGCGGGGTGATCCCTACGAGCAGTACTTC. This codes for CASSYSVERGDPYEQYF.

In this sample, this clonotype turned up many times. The chain uses TRBV9 and TRBJ2-3, with D perhaps being TRBD1 or TRBD2 (5 bases each). The CDR3 has 15 amino acids. V was cut by 4 bases and J by 4 bases, with 16 bases left in between. Germline V gene lookup returns CDR1 SGDLS and CDR2 YYNGEE. The CDR3 here is CASSPFGAGSDTQYF. DNA for the CDR3: TGTGCCAGCAGCCCATTCGGGGCAGGCTCAGATACGCAGTATTTT.

This clonotype was detected many times. The V call is TRBV9, the J call TRBJ2-1; unclear D gene. Between the trimmed V and J ends, which lost 0 bases and 3 bases, there was a span of 4 bases. The CDR3 is 13 residues long. In germline, CDR1 is SGDLS, CDR2 YYNGEE. The chain's CDR3 is CASSVVDYNEQFF. The DNA of the CDR3 is TGTGCCAGCAGCGTAGTAGACTACAATGAGCAGTTCTTC.

This clonotype has just a few counts. V gene TRBV7-3 combines with J gene TRBJ2-1, with 13 bases lining up with TRBD2. J lost 4 bases, V lost 0 bases, and 6 bases had no gene match. The CDR3 is 18 amino acids. CDR1 SGHTA and CDR2 FQGTGA come from the germline V gene. CDR3 DNA sequence: TGTGCCAGCAGCTTAACGGAACTAGCGGGGGGGCGGTACAATGAGCAGTTCTTC. Translating gives CASSLTELAGGRYNEQFF. The full variable domain, rest sourced from reference TRBV7-3 and TRBJ2-1, is GAGVSQTPSNKVTEKGKYVELRCDPISGHTALYWYRQSLGQGPEFLIYFQGTGAADDSGLPNDRFFAVRPEGSVSTLKIQRTERGDSAVYLCASSLTELAGGRYNEQFFGPGTRLTVL.

At least ten counts were recorded for this clonotype. V usage is TRBV27 and J usage is TRBJ2-1; tentative D call: TRBD2 (5 bases). V lost 4 bases, J lost 0 bases, and 7 bases lay in between. This CDR3 comprises 14 residues. CDR1 MNHEY and CDR2 SMNVEV come from the germline V gene (reference sequence). This CDR3 is CASSWRSSYNEQFF. The CDR3, as DNA: TGTGCCAGCAGTTGGAGGAGCTCCTACAATGAGCAGTTCTTC.

This clonotype was seen at least ten times. V is TRBV9 and J is TRBJ2-7; 7 nucleotides match TRBD2. The CDR3 is 13 residues long. V shed 4 bases and J 3 bases; nucleotides not matched to a gene: 4. Germline CDR1 and CDR2: SGDLS and YYNGEE. The CDR3 sequence is CASSQSGNYEQYF. The CDR3 DNA reads TGTGCCAGCAGCCAGAGCGGGAACTACGAGCAGTACTTC.

At least ten counts were recorded for this clonotype. The rearrangement links TRBV5-6 to TRBJ2-1; D gene unclear. The V and J ends lost 3 bases and 6 bases respectively, with 4 bases between them. The length of the CDR3 is 11 residues. Germline lookup yields CDR1 SGHDT and CDR2 YYEEEE. CDR3 nucleotide sequence: TGTGCCAGCAGCTCATTCAATGAGCAGTTCTTC. Translated, it gives CASSSFNEQFF. The full variable domain, rest sourced from reference TRBV5-6 and TRBJ2-1, is DAGVTQSPTHLIKTRGQQVTLRCSPKSGHDTVSWYQQALGQGPQFIFQYYEEEERQRGNFPDRFSGHQFPNYSSELNVNALLLGDSALYLCASSSFNEQFFGPGTRLTVL.

This clonotype was counted at least ten times. V usage is TRBV7-2 and J usage is TRBJ1-1; TRBD1 is a possible D gene (6 bases). V was clipped by 0 bases and J by 6 bases, with 11 bases between them. The germline gives CDR1 SGHTA, CDR2 FQGNSA. There are 14 residues in the CDR3. CDR3 in amino acids: CASSLAYRDAEAFF. The CDR3 nucleotides are TGTGCCAGCAGCTTAGCATACAGGGACGCTGAAGCTTTCTTT.

Ten or more counts support this clonotype. This chain links TRBV3-1 with TRBJ2-7, with TRBD2 as a possible D gene (5 bases). Trimming pared 4 bases from V and 7 bases from J, leaving 20 bases between. The CDR3 has 15 amino acids. Germline values: CDR1 LGHDT, CDR2 YNNKEL (reference sequence). This CDR3 reads CASSPTLVSGEEQYF. In DNA, the CDR3 is TGTGCCAGCAGCCCAACCCTCGTAAGCGGCGAAGAGCAGTACTTC.

This clonotype has more than one count but fewer than ten. The rearrangement joins TRBV7-9 to TRBJ2-7, with 9 bases aligning to TRBD1. The CDR3 covers 14 residues. The J segment lost 6 bases and the V segment lost 5 bases, leaving 8 bases of the junction unmatched. The germline V gene encodes CDR1 SEHNR and CDR2 FQNEAQ (reference sequence). CDR3: CASSPPPGQGEQYF. Written as DNA, the CDR3 is TGTGCCAGCAGCCCCCCCCCGGGACAGGGCGAGCAGTACTTC.

This clonotype occurred many times. The chain links TRBV28 to TRBJ2-4; D is undetermined. From germline, CDR1 is MDHEN and CDR2 SYDVKM. CDR3 length equals 20 residues. V shed 5 bases and J shed 7 bases, with 33 bases lying between them. The CDR3 spells CASSPQGPRSWLTTWNIQYF. CDR3 DNA sequence: TGTGCCAGCAGTCCCCAAGGGCCTAGGTCTTGGCTAACGACATGGAACATTCAGTACTTC.